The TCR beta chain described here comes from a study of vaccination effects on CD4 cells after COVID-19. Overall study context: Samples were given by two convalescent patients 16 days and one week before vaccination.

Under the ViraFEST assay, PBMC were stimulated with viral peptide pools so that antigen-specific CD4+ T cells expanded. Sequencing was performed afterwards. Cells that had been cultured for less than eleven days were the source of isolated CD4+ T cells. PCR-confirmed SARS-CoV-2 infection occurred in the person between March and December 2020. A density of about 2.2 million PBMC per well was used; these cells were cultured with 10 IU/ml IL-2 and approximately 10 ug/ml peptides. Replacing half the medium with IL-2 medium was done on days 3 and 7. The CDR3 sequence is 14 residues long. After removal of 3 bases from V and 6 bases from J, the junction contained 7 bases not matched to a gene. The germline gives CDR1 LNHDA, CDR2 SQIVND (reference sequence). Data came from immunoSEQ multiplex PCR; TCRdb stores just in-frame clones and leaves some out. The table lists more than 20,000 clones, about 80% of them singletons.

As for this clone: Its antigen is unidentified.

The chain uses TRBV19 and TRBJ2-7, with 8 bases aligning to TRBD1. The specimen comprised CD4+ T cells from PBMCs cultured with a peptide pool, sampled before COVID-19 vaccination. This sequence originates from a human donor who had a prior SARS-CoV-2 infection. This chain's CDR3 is CASSINLGQGEQYF. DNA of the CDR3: TGTGCCAGTAGTATTAATCTCGGACAGGGCGAGCAGTACTTC.